The 14 T cell receptor beta chains in this list originate from one sample, sequenced in a study of breast tumors, draining lymph nodes, adjacent tissues. TCRdb processed the multiplex PCR reads anew with MiXCR; each CDR3 protein has one entry. This sample has about 200,000 distinct CDR3 sequences; approximately 33% occur once, and the top ten carry 4% to 4.5%. Breast cancer patients provided tissue from their axillary draining lymph nodes. The specimen sequenced was axillary lymph node tissue. The receptors derive from a female donor with breast cancer. Some clones in this sample may be carry-over from other donors' samples.

The sample holds many counts of this clonotype. The CDR3 here is CASSVAGQGAPDTQYF. The DNA of the CDR3 is TGTGCCAGCAGCGTAGCCGGACAGGGGGCGCCAGATACGCAGTATTTT. V and J are TRBV9 and TRBJ2-3; 11 nucleotides align to TRBD1. CDR3 length equals 16 residues. V gave up 0 bases and J gave up 4 bases; unmatched junction bases: 4. The germline CDR1 and CDR2 sequences are SGDLS and YYNGEE.

The chain combines TRBV7-8 with TRBJ2-7; the D is unclear. Trimming stripped 1 base from V and 4 bases from J, with 8 bases between. CDR1 is SGHVS, CDR2 FQNEAQ, per germline. This CDR3 has 13 residues. CDR3 amino acids: CASSLGTEYEQYV. The CDR3 DNA reads TGTGCCAGCAGCTTAGGAACAGAGTACGAGCAGTACGTC.

This clonotype was seen repeatedly, ten times or more. The chain combines TRBV12-3 or TRBV12-4 with TRBJ2-3; 8 positions match TRBD2. The CDR3 has 15 residues. Trimming at V came to 7 bases and at J to 4 bases, leaving 10 bases not matched to a gene. The CDR3 is CASTTGGLVSDTQYF. CDR3 nucleotides: TGTGCCAGCACTACCGGGGGACTAGTGTCAGATACGCAGTATTTT.

This clonotype came up a few times. DNA of the CDR3: TGCGCCAGCAGTGATTGGACTAGCGGGTTTGAGCAGTTCTTC. This encodes CASSDWTSGFEQFF. The chain links TRBV10-1 to TRBJ2-1, with 11 bases identical to TRBD2. The CDR3 runs 14 residues. CDR1 is WNHNN, CDR2 SYGVQD, per germline (reference sequence). V lost 3 bases to trimming and J lost 9 bases; unmatched junction nucleotides: 4.

This clonotype appeared many times. The V gene is TRBV20-1, the J gene TRBJ1-2; weak D call: TRBD1 (5 bases). Trimming took 4 bases from V and 0 from J, leaving 15 bases between them. This CDR3 has 15 residues. Per germline, CDR1 DFQATT and CDR2 SNEGSKA (reference sequence). The CDR3 loop reads CSAKLVGAPNYGYTF. DNA for the CDR3: TGCAGTGCTAAGCTGGTAGGGGCCCCTAACTATGGCTACACCTTC.

In its sample, this clonotype was seen a few times. V gene TRBV5-5 combines with J gene TRBJ1-2; D is ambiguous. From germline, CDR1 is SGHKS and CDR2 YYEKEE (reference sequence). Trimming pared 4 bases from V and 4 bases from J, leaving 17 bases between. The CDR3 consists of 15 residues. CDR3 sequence: CASSASRAIGYGYTF. The CDR3 bases are TGTGCCAGCAGCGCTAGTAGGGCGATCGGCTATGGCTACACCTTC.

This clonotype was observed at least ten times. The chain uses TRBV19 and TRBJ2-7, with D perhaps matching TRBD2 (6 bases). Germline V gene lookup returns CDR1 LNHDA and CDR2 SQIVND (reference sequence). The V and J ends lost 6 bases and 0 bases respectively, with 12 bases between them. The CDR3 loop spans 14 amino acids. The CDR3 reads CASRPGTYSYEQYF. CDR3 DNA sequence: TGTGCCAGTAGGCCCGGGACTTACTCCTACGAGCAGTACTTC. Supplemented by reference TRBV19 and TRBJ2-7, the full variable domain reads DGGITQSPKYLFRKEGQNVTLSCEQNLNHDAMYWYRQDPGQGLRLIYYSQIVNDFQKGDIAEGYSVSREKKESFPLTVTSAQKNPTAFYLCASRPGTYSYEQYFGPGTRLTVT.

With respect to this clonotype: A much more abundant neighbour one base away suggests this may be a read error. The chain combines TRBV3-1 with TRBJ2-5; 7 nucleotides agree with TRBD1. Germline lookup yields CDR1 LGHDT and CDR2 YNNKEL (reference sequence). The length of the CDR3 is 15 residues. In nucleotides, the CDR3 is TGTGCCAGCAGGCACTCTACAGGGGTTCAAGAGGCCCAGTACTTC. This encodes CASRHSTGVQEAQYF.

The J gene is TRBJ2-1, the V gene TRBV12-3 or TRBV12-4, with D perhaps matching TRBD1 (5 bases). Trimming removed 3 bases at V and 8 bases at J, with 32 bases between. The CDR3 totals 20 residues. The CDR3 region has the DNA TGTGCCAGCAGTTTTGGGCCAGTAGCTATAGGGGAAAGGGGCGGTTATGAGCAGTTCTTC. As protein: CASSFGPVAIGERGGYEQFF.

This clonotype was counted at least ten times. The chain has TRBV3-1 and TRBJ2-3, with no clear D. Trimming removed 2 bases from V and 1 base from J, with 7 bases in between. Germline V CDR1 and CDR2: LGHDT, YNNKEL (reference sequence). The CDR3 runs 14 residues. CDR3 loop: CASSQRRGTDTQYF. The CDR3, as DNA: TGTGCCAGCAGCCAACGACGGGGCACAGATACGCAGTATTTT.

The sample holds many counts of this clonotype. The V gene is TRBV12-3 or TRBV12-4, the J gene TRBJ1-2, with D perhaps TRBD1 (6 bases). The CDR3 totals 17 residues. V gave up 5 bases and J gave up 2 bases, with 21 bases separating them. The CDR3 DNA is TGTGCCAGCAGTCCCCGGGGCAGGGGCGGCCGAAACTATGGCTACACCTTC. Protein: CASSPRGRGGRNYGYTF.

The V call is TRBV12-3 or TRBV12-4, the J call TRBJ2-7, with D possibly TRBD2 on 6 matching bases. V gave up 6 bases and J gave up 6 bases, with 15 bases separating them. The CDR3 runs to 13 residues. DNA of the CDR3: TGTGCCAGCAGCGACTACTCCGGGGGCGAGCAGTACTTC. Protein sequence: CASSDYSGGEQYF.

With respect to this clonotype: One junction end disagrees with the germline gene, perhaps due to a read error. In nucleotides, the CDR3 is TGTGCCAGCAGAGGCGACAGGGGGACTTCTGGAAACACCATATATTTC. This sequence encodes CASRGDRGTSGNTIYF. This chain connects TRBV2 to TRBJ1-3; 9 nucleotides line up with TRBD1. Germline V gives CDR1 SNHLY, CDR2 FYNNEI. This CDR3 contains 16 residues.

This clonotype was recorded many times. The chain employs TRBV9 and TRBJ2-3; D is ambiguous. The CDR3 is 13 amino acids. V lost 1 base to trimming and J lost 3 bases, with 6 bases between them. Germline CDR1 is SGDLS and CDR2 is YYNGEE. CDR3 nucleotide sequence: TGTGCCAGCAGCGTAAGGCAAACAGATACGCAGTATTTT. The encoded protein is CASSVRQTDTQYF.